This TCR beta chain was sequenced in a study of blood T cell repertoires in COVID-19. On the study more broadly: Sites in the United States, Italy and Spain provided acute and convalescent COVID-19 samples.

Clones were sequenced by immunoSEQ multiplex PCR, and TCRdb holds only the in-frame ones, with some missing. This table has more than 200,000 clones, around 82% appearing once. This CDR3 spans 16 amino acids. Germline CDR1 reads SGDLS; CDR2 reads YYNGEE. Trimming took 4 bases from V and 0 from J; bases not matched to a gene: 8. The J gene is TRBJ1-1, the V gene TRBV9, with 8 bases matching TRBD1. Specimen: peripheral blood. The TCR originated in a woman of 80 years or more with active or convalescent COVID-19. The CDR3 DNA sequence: TGTGCCAGCAGCCCCCGACAGGGGAGGATGAACACTGAAGCTTTCTTT. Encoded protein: CASSPRQGRMNTEAFF.